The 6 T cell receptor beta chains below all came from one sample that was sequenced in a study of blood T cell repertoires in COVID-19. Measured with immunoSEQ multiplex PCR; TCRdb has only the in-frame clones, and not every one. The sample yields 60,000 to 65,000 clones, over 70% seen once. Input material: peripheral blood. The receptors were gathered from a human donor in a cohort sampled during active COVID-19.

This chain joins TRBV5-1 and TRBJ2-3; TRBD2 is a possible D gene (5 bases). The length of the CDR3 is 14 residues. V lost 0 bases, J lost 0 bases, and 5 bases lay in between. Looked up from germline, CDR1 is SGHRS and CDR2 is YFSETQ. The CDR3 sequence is CASSLGESTDTQYF. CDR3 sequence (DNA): TGCGCCAGCAGCTTGGGGGAGAGCACAGATACGCAGTATTTT.

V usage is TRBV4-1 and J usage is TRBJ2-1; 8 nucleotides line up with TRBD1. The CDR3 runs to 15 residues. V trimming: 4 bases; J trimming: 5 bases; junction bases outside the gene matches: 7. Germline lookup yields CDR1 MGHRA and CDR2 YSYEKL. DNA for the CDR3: TGCGCCAGCAGCCCGACAGGGGAGATCGACAATGAGCAGTTCTTC. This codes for CASSPTGEIDNEQFF.

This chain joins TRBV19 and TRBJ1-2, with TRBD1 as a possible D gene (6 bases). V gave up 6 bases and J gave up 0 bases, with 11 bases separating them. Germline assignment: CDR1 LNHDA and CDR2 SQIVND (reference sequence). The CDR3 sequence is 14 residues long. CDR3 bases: TGTGCCAGTAGCCCAGGGGCGGCTAACTATGGCTACACCTTC. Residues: CASSPGAANYGYTF.

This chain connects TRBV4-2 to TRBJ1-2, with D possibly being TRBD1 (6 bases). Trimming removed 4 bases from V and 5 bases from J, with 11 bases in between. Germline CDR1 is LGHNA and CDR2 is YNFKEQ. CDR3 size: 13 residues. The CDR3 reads CASSLTGNYGYTF. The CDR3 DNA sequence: TGTGCCAGCAGCCTTACAGGGAATTATGGCTACACCTTC.

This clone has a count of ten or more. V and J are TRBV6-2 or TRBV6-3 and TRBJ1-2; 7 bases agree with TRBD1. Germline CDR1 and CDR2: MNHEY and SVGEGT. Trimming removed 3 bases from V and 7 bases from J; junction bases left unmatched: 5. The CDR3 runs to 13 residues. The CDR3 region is CASSYKGASGYTF. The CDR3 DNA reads TGTGCCAGCAGTTATAAGGGGGCGTCTGGCTACACCTTC.

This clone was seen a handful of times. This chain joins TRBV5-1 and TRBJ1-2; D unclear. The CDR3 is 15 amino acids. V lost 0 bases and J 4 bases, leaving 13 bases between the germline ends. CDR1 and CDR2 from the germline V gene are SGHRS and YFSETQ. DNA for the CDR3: TGCGCCAGCAGCTTGGGAACAGCTCAACTCTATGGCTACACCTTC. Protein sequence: CASSLGTAQLYGYTF.